Below, 16 T cell receptor beta chains from the same sample are listed, as sequenced in a study of patients and donors after allogeneic stem cell transplantation. A single record per CDR3 protein comes from TCRdb applying MiXCR to the RT-PCR reads. In the table there are 70,000 or so distinct CDR3 sequences, about 30% of which are singletons. The sequenced sample consisted of blood, either unsorted or a sorted T cell fraction (not recorded which). Receptor source: a human donor who was either an allogeneic HSCT recipient or a stem cell or donor lymphocyte infusion donor (not recorded which). It is not recorded whose cells these are; they may come from a transplant donor.

This chain joins TRBV6-2 or TRBV6-3 and TRBJ2-2; 7 bases align to TRBD1. The CDR3 consists of 16 residues. Germline loops: CDR1 MNHEY, CDR2 SVGEGT. The V gene end was trimmed by 5 bases and the J gene end by 2 bases; junction bases not matched to a gene: 8. CDR3 region: CASSRNRGPNTGELFF. In DNA, the CDR3 is TGTGCCAGCAGTCGAAACAGGGGACCTAACACCGGGGAGCTGTTTTTT.

The rearrangement links TRBV20-1 to TRBJ2-7; 8 bases match TRBD2. The CDR3 runs 14 residues. Germline loops: CDR1 DFQATT, CDR2 SNEGSKA (reference sequence). Trimming removed 2 bases from V and 0 bases from J; junction bases left unmatched: 3. Here the CDR3 reads CSARTSGYSYEQYF. DNA for the CDR3: TGCAGTGCTAGAACTAGCGGATACTCCTACGAGCAGTACTTC.

In its sample, this clonotype was seen a few times. The chain carries TRBV10-3 and TRBJ2-2; no reliable D call. This CDR3 is 13 amino acids long. Trimming stripped 6 bases from V and 6 bases from J, with 11 bases between. Germline CDR1 ENHRY, CDR2 SYGVKD. The CDR3 region is CAIRNGGPGELFF. CDR3 bases: TGTGCCATCAGAAACGGTGGGCCCGGGGAGCTGTTTTTT.

The V gene is TRBV20-1, the J gene TRBJ1-1, with D possibly being TRBD1 (6 bases). Germline lookup yields CDR1 DFQATT and CDR2 SNEGSKA (reference sequence). This CDR3 has 15 residues. Trimming removed 1 base at V and 3 bases at J, with 15 bases between. The chain's CDR3 is CSARGLGGADTEAFF. In DNA form, the CDR3 reads TGCAGTGCTAGAGGCCTAGGGGGGGCCGACACTGAAGCTTTCTTT.

This clonotype has just a few counts. This rearrangement joins TRBV20-1 to TRBJ1-6; 9 bases align to TRBD1. The CDR3 loop spans 14 amino acids. Germline CDR1 reads DFQATT; CDR2 reads SNEGSKA (reference sequence). Losses at the gene ends were 4 bases for V and 7 bases for J; bases not matched to a gene: 5. CDR3 in DNA: TGCAGTGCTATACAGGGGGCTGGGAATTCACCCCTCCACTTT. Translating gives CSAIQGAGNSPLHF.

The chain links TRBV4-1 to TRBJ2-1; 8 nucleotides match TRBD2. Losses at the gene ends were 1 base for V and 0 bases for J; bases not matched to a gene: 2. The germline CDR1 and CDR2 sequences are MGHRA and YSYEKL. The CDR3 has 16 residues. This CDR3 reads CASSQVSGGSYNEQFF. Here the CDR3 DNA reads TGCGCCAGCAGCCAAGTGAGCGGGGGCTCCTACAATGAGCAGTTCTTC.

This clonotype has just a few counts. This chain joins TRBV12-3 or TRBV12-4 and TRBJ1-2; possible D gene TRBD1, 5 bases. The CDR3 is 16 amino acids. V lost 6 bases, J lost 6 bases, and 23 bases lay in between. For the CDR3, the DNA is TGTGCCAGCAGCCCAGGGTGGTGGGACTTCCTCGATGGCTACACCTTC. It is translated as CASSPGWWDFLDGYTF.

This clonotype was counted between two and nine times. The gene calls are TRBV6-5 and TRBJ1-1, with unresolved D. The CDR3 is 15 residues long. CDR1 and CDR2 from the germline V gene are MNHEY and SVGAGI. The V end was cut by 5 bases, the J end by 0 bases, with 13 bases between. This CDR3 reads CASSPLGSMNTEAFF. CDR3 bases: TGTGCCAGCAGTCCGCTCGGAAGCATGAACACTGAAGCTTTCTTT.

This chain joins TRBV6-5 and TRBJ1-1; D unclear. Germline V gene data show CDR1 as MNHEY and CDR2 as SVGAGI. V lost 8 bases and J 3 bases, leaving 16 bases between the germline ends. The CDR3 runs to 14 residues. Here the CDR3 DNA reads TGTGCCAGCGGACGCGGAGATGGGGACACTGAAGCTTTCTTT. Translated: CASGRGDGDTEAFF.

This clonotype was found a few times. At one end, the junction sequence differs from germline, possibly due to a read error. The DNA of the CDR3 is TGTGCCATCGGTGACGCGGGACTAGCGGGGCTATTC. Its translation: CAIGDAGLAGLF. The chain combines TRBV10-3 with TRBJ2-1; 13 positions agree with TRBD2. This CDR3 region has 12 residues. Looked up from germline, CDR1 is ENHRY and CDR2 is SYGVKD.

This clonotype showed up many times. The V gene is TRBV5-1, the J gene TRBJ1-1; no reliable D call. The germline V gene encodes CDR1 SGHRS and CDR2 YFSETQ. The length of the CDR3 is 13 residues. Trimming took 0 bases from V and 7 from J, leaving 10 bases between them. Here the CDR3 DNA reads TGCGCCAGCAGCTTGGTGGTTGCGGATGAAGCTTTCTTT. This codes for CASSLVVADEAFF.

The V call is TRBV5-1, the J call TRBJ1-1, with 9 bases fitting TRBD1. CDR3 length: 16 amino acids. Germline V gene lookup returns CDR1 SGHRS and CDR2 YFSETQ. Trimming cost V 0 bases and J 0 bases; bases outside gene matches: 3. The CDR3 DNA follows: TGCGCCAGCAGCTTGGGGACAGGGGTCATGAACACTGAAGCTTTCTTT. Its protein product is CASSLGTGVMNTEAFF. Full variable domain (rest looked up from reference TRBV5-1 and TRBJ1-1): KAGVTQTPRYLIKTRGQQVTLSCSPISGHRSVSWYQQTPGQGLQFLFEYFSETQRNKGNFPGRFSGRQFSNSRSEMNVSTLELGDSALYLCASSLGTGVMNTEAFFGQGTRLTVV.

The table lists this clonotype with a few counts. The chain combines TRBV11-2 with TRBJ1-4; TRBD1 aligns across 7 bases. CDR3 length: 16 amino acids. Losses at the gene ends were 2 bases for V and 2 bases for J; bases not matched to a gene: 5. The germline V gene has CDR1 SGHAT and CDR2 FQNNGV. The CDR3 is CASSLLPGQTNEKLFF. The CDR3 nucleotides read TGTGCCAGCAGCTTACTTCCGGGACAGACTAATGAAAAACTGTTTTTT.

The V call is TRBV20-1, the J call TRBJ2-7, with TRBD1 identical over 9 bases. Unmatched junction bases numbered 2, after V lost 5 bases and J lost 3 bases. CDR3 length equals 12 residues. In germline, CDR1 is DFQATT, CDR2 SNEGSKA (reference sequence). The CDR3 DNA reads TGCAGTGCTTTGGACAGGGGCTACGAGCAGTACTTC. It encodes CSALDRGYEQYF.

V and J are TRBV20-1 and TRBJ2-1; a weak D match, TRBD1 (5 bases). V lost 0 bases and J 2 bases, leaving 14 bases between the germline ends. This CDR3 contains 16 residues. Germline V lookup: CDR1 DFQATT, CDR2 SNEGSKA (reference sequence). As DNA, the CDR3 is TGCAGTGCTAGAGATTTTGGGGCTGTCGCCTACAATGAGCAGTTCTTC. It encodes CSARDFGAVAYNEQFF.

This clonotype has ten or more counts. The V gene is TRBV7-9, the J gene TRBJ1-5; no firm D call. The V end was cut by 5 bases, the J end by 4 bases, with 9 bases between. Germline loops: CDR1 SEHNR, CDR2 FQNEAQ (reference sequence). The CDR3 runs 13 residues. DNA for the CDR3: TGTGCCAGCAGCCTCGAAAGAAATCAGCCCCAGCATTTT. Protein: CASSLERNQPQHF.